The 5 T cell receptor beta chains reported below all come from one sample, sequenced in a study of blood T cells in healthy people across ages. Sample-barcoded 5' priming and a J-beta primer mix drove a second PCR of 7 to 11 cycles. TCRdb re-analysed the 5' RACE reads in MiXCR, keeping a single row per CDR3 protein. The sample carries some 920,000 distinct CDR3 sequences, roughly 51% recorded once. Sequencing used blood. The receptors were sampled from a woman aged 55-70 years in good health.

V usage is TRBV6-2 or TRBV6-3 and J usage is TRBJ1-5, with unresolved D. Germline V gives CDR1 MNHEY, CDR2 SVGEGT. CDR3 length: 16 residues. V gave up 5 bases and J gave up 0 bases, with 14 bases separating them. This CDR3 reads CASSQTGLYSNQPQHF. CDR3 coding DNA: TGTGCCAGCAGTCAGACTGGATTGTATAGCAATCAGCCCCAGCATTTT.

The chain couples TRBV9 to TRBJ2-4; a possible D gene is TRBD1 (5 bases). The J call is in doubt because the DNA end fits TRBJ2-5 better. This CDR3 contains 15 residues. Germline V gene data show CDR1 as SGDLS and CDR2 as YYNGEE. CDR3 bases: TGTGCCAGCAGCGTAGACCTGGGGCCCAAAGAGACCCAGTACTTC. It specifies CASSVDLGPKETQYF.

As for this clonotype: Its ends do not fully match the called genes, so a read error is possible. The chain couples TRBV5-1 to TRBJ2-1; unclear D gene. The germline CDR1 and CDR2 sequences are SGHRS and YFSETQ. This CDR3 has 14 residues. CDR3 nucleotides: TGCGCCAGCAGCTTGGCCCCCCCTAGGGATGAGCGGTTCTTC. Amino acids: CASSLAPPRDERFF.

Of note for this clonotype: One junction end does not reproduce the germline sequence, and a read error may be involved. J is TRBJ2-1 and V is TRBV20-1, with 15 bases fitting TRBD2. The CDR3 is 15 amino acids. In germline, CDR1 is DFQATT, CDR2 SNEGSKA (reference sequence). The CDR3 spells CSARTSGRGYTEQFF. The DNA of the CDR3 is TGCAGTGCGAGGACTAGCGGGAGGGGGTACACTGAGCAGTTCTTC.

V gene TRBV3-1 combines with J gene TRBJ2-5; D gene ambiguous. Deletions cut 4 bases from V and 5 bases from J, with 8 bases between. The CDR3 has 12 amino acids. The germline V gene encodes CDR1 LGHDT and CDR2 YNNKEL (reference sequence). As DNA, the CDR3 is TGTGCCAGCAGCCGCCCGCGGGAGACCCAGTACTTC. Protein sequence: CASSRPRETQYF.